A selection of T cell receptor beta chains follows, all from one sample in a study of T cells in localized non-small cell lung cancer. The protocol was immunoSEQ multiplex PCR, while the TCRdb copy is restricted to in-frame clones and leaves out a portion. The sample records 20,000 to 25,000 clones, 70% to 90% being singletons. The sample was peripheral blood, taken before any cancer treatment. All receptors come from a male donor aged 60 or over with stage II squamous cell lung carcinoma. Both conserved end residues are part of each CDR3. A D gene is named only where the DNA matches it firmly. Size values are once, few and many counts, or a class for expanded clones, and some rows have none.

>TRBJ1-2|-|15|TRBV6-6|TRBD1
TGTGCCAGCAGCCAAGGGACAGGGGGCAGGTATGGCTACACCTTC
CASSQGTGGRYGYTF
>TRBJ1-3|-|15|TRBV27|-
TGTGCCAGCAGTTTACGAGAGGGGGCTGGAAACACCATATATTTT
CASSLREGAGNTIYF
>TRBJ1-2|-|13|TRBV6-1|-
TGTGCCAGCACCACAGGAACGAACTATGGCTACACCTTC
CASTTGTNYGYTF
>TRBJ1-4|-|16|TRBV25-1|TRBD1
TGTGCCAGCAGTGATTCTACAGGGGAGTCTAATGAAAAACTGTTTTTT
CASSDSTGESNEKLFF
>TRBJ2-3|-|14|TRBV2|TRBD1
TGTGCCAGCAGTGTCGGACAGGAAGCAGATACGCAGTATTTT
CASSVGQEADTQYF
>TRBJ2-1|-|15|TRBV11-2|TRBD1
TGTGCCAGCAGCTCCCTAGGGACAGGGGTCAATGAGCAGTTCTTC
CASSSLGTGVNEQFF
>TRBJ1-5|-|12|TRBV29-1|-
TGCAGCGCTGGGACGTTGGGTCAGCCCCAGCATTTT
CSAGTLGQPQHF
>TRBJ2-2|-|17|TRBV21-1|-
TGTGCCAGCCCCAAAACCGGGACCTCTAATTCCACCGGGGAGCTGTTTTTT
CASPKTGTSNSTGELFF
>TRBJ1-3|-|14|TRBV4-1|-
TGCGCCAGCAGCCAGAGCGGGCCTGGAAACACCATATATTTT
CASSQSGPGNTIYF
>TRBJ1-1|-|15|TRBV7-9|-
TGTGCCAGCAGCTTAGCAGGTGGGAATCCAACTGAAGCTTTCTTT
CASSLAGGNPTEAFF
>TRBJ1-1|once|12|TRBV13|-
TGTGCCAGCAGCCCGCCGAACACTGAAGCTTTCTTT
CASSPPNTEAFF
>TRBJ2-3|-|17|TRBV14|-
TGTGCCAGCAGCCAGGCACCACAGGGTAGGAACACAGATACGCAGTATTTT
CASSQAPQGRNTDTQYF
>TRBJ1-4|once|13|TRBV28|-
TGTGCCATCCCTCAAGGGGGTCGGGAAAAACTGTTTTTT
CAIPQGGREKLFF
>TRBJ1-5|few|14|TRBV27|-
TGTGCCAGCAGTCGGGGAGTTAGCAATCAGCCCCAGCATTTT
CASSRGVSNQPQHF
>TRBJ2-6|-|15|TRBV30|-
TGTGCCTGGAGTGTAGGACACTCTGGGGCCAACGTCCTGACTTTC
CAWSVGHSGANVLTF
>TRBJ2-7|-|14|TRBV14|TRBD1
TGTGCCAGCAGCCACGGACAGGGGGCCTACGAGCAGTACTTC
CASSHGQGAYEQYF
>TRBJ1-1|-|14|TRBV10-3|-
TGTGCCATCAGTGAATCGGAGGTGAACACTGAAGCTTTCTTT
CAISESEVNTEAFF
>TRBJ2-1|-|15|TRBV28|TRBD2
TGTGCCAGCAGTCGTTGGACTAGCGGGGGAAATGAGCAGTTCTTC
CASSRWTSGGNEQFF
>TRBJ2-2|-|15|TRBV4-1|-
TGCGCCAGCAGCCAAGAACCGGGATACACCGGGGAGCTGTTTTTT
CASSQEPGYTGELFF
>TRBJ2-3|-|18|TRBV7-2|TRBD2
TGTGCCAGCAGCTTTGCCCCACCCGCAGCGGGGAGAACAGATACGCAGTATTTT
CASSFAPPAAGRTDTQYF
>TRBJ1-2|-|11|TRBV28|-
TGTGCCAGCTCCATTAACTATGGCTACACCTTC
CASSINYGYTF
>TRBJ2-5|-|15|TRBV28|TRBD1
TGTGCCAGCAGTCGCCCCGGACAGGGGTTAGAGACCCAGTACTTC
CASSRPGQGLETQYF
>TRBJ1-1|-|15|TRBV28|TRBD1
TGTGCCAGCAGTTTACCTAGGACAGGGCGCACTGAAGCTTTCTTT
CASSLPRTGRTEAFF
>TRBJ2-1|-|16|TRBV9|-
TGTGCCAGCAGCGCGGCGGGACGGACAGCCTACAATGAGCAGTTCTTC
CASSAAGRTAYNEQFF
>TRBJ2-3|-|17|TRBV5-4|TRBD2
TGTGCCAGCAGCTCCGGGGCACTAGCGGGAGCCACAGATACGCAGTATTTT
CASSSGALAGATDTQYF
>TRBJ2-1|-|16|TRBV7-9|TRBD2
TGTGCCAGCAGCCTAGGGACTAGCGGGAATATCAATGAGCAGTTCTTC
CASSLGTSGNINEQFF
>TRBJ2-1|-|15|TRBV27|-
TGTGCCAGCAGCCCCCGAAGGGGGGCCTACAATGAGCAGTTCTTC
CASSPRRGAYNEQFF
>TRBJ1-1|-|12|TRBV7-8|-
TGTGCCAGCAGCCCCACGGTCGCTGAAGCTTTCTTT
CASSPTVAEAFF
>TRBJ1-5|-|17|TRBV28|TRBD1
TGTGCCAGCAGTCTGCGGACAGGGTCGATACCACGGCAGCCCCAGCATTTT
CASSLRTGSIPRQPQHF
>TRBJ2-2|few|14|TRBV19|TRBD1
TGTGCCAGTAGCCGGGACAGGGTAACCGGGGAGCTGTTTTTT
CASSRDRVTGELFF
>TRBJ1-1|-|12|TRBV30|-
TGTGCCTGGACTAGCGGTAACACTGAAGCTTTCTTT
CAWTSGNTEAFF
>TRBJ2-1|-|15|TRBV11-3|TRBD2
TGTGCCAGCACCCCGGGCGGGGGGGCTTTGGGTGAGCAGTTCTTC
CASTPGGGALGEQFF
>TRBJ2-7|once|16|TRBV18|TRBD1
TGTGCCAGCTCAGGCGCCGGGACAGCTTATTCCTACGAGCAGTACTTC
CASSGAGTAYSYEQYF
>TRBJ2-3|once|12|TRBV6-1|-
TGTGCCAGCAGTGTCACCACAGATACGCAGTATTTT
CASSVTTDTQYF
>TRBJ2-6|-|16|TRBV5-4|-
TGTGCCAGCAGCTTGACAGGCCCCCCTGGGGCCAACGTCCTGACTTTC
CASSLTGPPGANVLTF
>TRBJ2-7|few|15|TRBV7-2|-
TGTGCCAGCAGCCCCTGGGGGACCAATACCTACGAGCAGTACTTC
CASSPWGTNTYEQYF
>TRBJ2-7|-|15|TRBV30|TRBD2
TGTGCCTGGAAAAGACTAGCGGGAGCCTCGCGGGAGCAGTACTTC
CAWKRLAGASREQYF
>TRBJ2-1|-|14|TRBV11-1|TRBD2
TGTGCCAGCAGCTTCGGGGGGTCCCTCATTGAGCAGTTCTTC
CASSFGGSLIEQFF
>TRBJ1-2|-|19|TRBV7-9|-
TGTGCCAGCAGTCCTCGCCCTTCGGTAGGCCTAGCTCCTAACTATGGCTACACCTTC
CASSPRPSVGLAPNYGYTF
>TRBJ2-3|-|16|TRBV5-1|TRBD2
TGCGCCAGCAGTCCTAAGCGGGGGGATATCCCTAGTACGCAGTATTTT
CASSPKRGDIPSTQYF
>TRBJ1-3|-|17|TRBV7-6|TRBD1
TGTGCCAGCAGCCCAGGGACAGGGGCAATCTCTGGAAACACCATATATTTT
CASSPGTGAISGNTIYF
>TRBJ1-2|-|14|TRBV14|-
TGTGCCAGCAGCCGTGGGGGGGCCATCGGAGGCTACACCTTC
CASSRGGAIGGYTF
>TRBJ1-3|-|14|TRBV18|-
TGTGCCAGCTCACCACCAGAACCTGGAAACACCATATATTTT
CASSPPEPGNTIYF
>TRBJ1-1|-|13|TRBV6-6|-
TGTGCCAGCATCGACAGCTTGAACACTGAAGCTTTCTTT
CASIDSLNTEAFF
>TRBJ1-2|-|16|TRBV7-2|-
TGTGCCAGCAGCTTAGCCACCACAGGAACTAACTATGGCTACACCTTC
CASSLATTGTNYGYTF
>TRBJ1-1|once|15|TRBV7-3|-
TGTGCCAGCAGCTCCTTCGGGGCACCGGGGACTGAAGCTTTCTTT
CASSSFGAPGTEAFF
>TRBJ2-6|-|18|TRBV4-2|TRBD2
TGTGCCAGCAGCATAAGCGGGGCTATTATTTCTGGGGCCAACGTCCTGACTTTC
CASSISGAIISGANVLTF
>TRBJ2-2|-|14|TRBV5-1|-
TGCGCCAGCAGCTTGGACTTAAACACCGGGGAGCTGTTTTTT
CASSLDLNTGELFF
>TRBJ1-5|once|14|TRBV6-1|-
TGTGCCAGCAGGCGAGGGACGGATTATCAGCCCCAGCATTTT
CASRRGTDYQPQHF
>TRBJ2-3|-|16|TRBV5-1|-
TGCGCCAGCAAGGAGTTAGTGGCAGGGGGCACAGATACGCAGTATTTT
CASKELVAGGTDTQYF
>TRBJ2-1|-|14|TRBV29-1|-
TGCAGCGTTTCACAAGTCCTTGGTTACAATGAGCAGTTCTTC
CSVSQVLGYNEQFF
>TRBJ2-3|-|14|TRBV7-3|-
TGTGCCAGCAGCCCCGGGGACCCCACAGATACGCAGTATTTT
CASSPGDPTDTQYF
>TRBJ1-2|-|15|TRBV4-3|-
TGCGCCAGCAGCCAAGAAATGGAAGGGCTCTATGGCTACACCTTC
CASSQEMEGLYGYTF
>TRBJ2-3|-|15|TRBV7-2|-
TGTGCCAGCAGCTTAGGGGACTGGACCCACTATACGCAGTATTTT
CASSLGDWTHYTQYF
>TRBJ2-1|-|14|TRBV12-5|TRBD2
TGTGCTAGTGGTTTGTACACCAGGGAGGGTGAGCAGTTCTTC
CASGLYTREGEQFF
>TRBJ1-5|few|16|TRBV6-1|-
TGTGCCAGCAGTGAAGCCGGGGGGCTCCGAGTTCAGCCCCAGCATTTT
CASSEAGGLRVQPQHF